Below, 26 T cell receptor beta chains from the same sample are listed, as sequenced in a study of T cells in Graves' hyperthyroidism and ophthalmopathy. It was RNA transcripts that yielded the amplified TCR beta CDR3 regions. Researchers ran a first-round RT-PCR on the TCR CDR3 using the HTBI primer set. TCRdb recomputed calls from the multiplex PCR reads with MiXCR, one row per CDR3 protein. The profile shows more than 500,000 distinct CDR3 sequences, around 15% of them singletons. The sequenced material came from blood. The source is a woman aged 40 to 50 with Graves' ophthalmopathy.

In this sample, this clonotype turned up many times. The chain carries TRBV2 and TRBJ2-2; D is unresolved. Trimming took 5 bases from V and 0 from J, leaving 10 bases between them. Germline CDR1 is SNHLY and CDR2 is FYNNEI. The length of the CDR3 is 15 residues. CDR3 residues: CASSPTSTNTGELFF. The DNA for the CDR3 is TGTGCCAGCAGTCCCACTTCCACGAACACCGGGGAGCTGTTTTTT.

This clonotype was counted many times. Here the CDR3 DNA reads TGTGCCAGCAGTTATTTTCGGGGGACCGGGGAGCTGTTTTTT. Encoded protein: CASSYFRGTGELFF. The rearrangement links TRBV6-2 or TRBV6-3 to TRBJ2-2; TRBD2 is a possible D gene (6 bases). V dropped 3 bases and J dropped 5 bases, with 10 bases sitting between them. In germline, CDR1 is MNHEY, CDR2 SVGEGT. The CDR3 totals 14 residues.

This clonotype was counted ten times or more. The chain is built from TRBV6-5 and TRBJ1-2, with 9 bases fitting TRBD1. CDR3 length equals 14 residues. The V gene end was trimmed by 4 bases and the J gene end by 10 bases; junction bases not matched to a gene: 10. Germline V lookup: CDR1 MNHEY, CDR2 SVGAGI. The CDR3 nucleotides read TGTGCCAGCAGTTCGGCCGGGACAGGGAACGACTACACCTTC. Amino acids: CASSSAGTGNDYTF.

The chain couples TRBV6-1 to TRBJ2-7; D gene ambiguous. Germline V gene lookup returns CDR1 MNHNS and CDR2 SASEGT. The V gene lost 2 bases and the J gene lost 3 bases, with 8 bases spanning the gap. The CDR3 is made up of 13 amino acids. The CDR3 nucleotides read TGTGCCAGCAGTGAAAGGACCAGCTACGAGCAGTACTTC. It is translated as CASSERTSYEQYF.

This clonotype was observed at least ten times. The rearrangement joins TRBV11-2 to TRBJ2-7; D may be TRBD1 or TRBD2 (5 bases each). Looked up from germline, CDR1 is SGHAT and CDR2 is FQNNGV. V was cut by 4 bases and J by 4 bases, with 17 bases left in between. This CDR3 comprises 15 residues. The CDR3 DNA reads as TGTGCCAGCAGCTCGAGGAGTGGGGACCCATACGAGCAGTACTTC. It encodes CASSSRSGDPYEQYF.

This clonotype was seen at least ten times. The rearrangement joins TRBV2 to TRBJ2-7, with D perhaps matching TRBD2 (5 bases). The germline V and J ends were trimmed by 7 bases and 2 bases, with 12 bases remaining between them. This CDR3 contains 13 residues. CDR1 is SNHLY, CDR2 FYNNEI, per germline. The CDR3 protein is CASTSSEPYEQYF. CDR3 sequence (DNA): TGTGCCAGCACTAGTAGCGAACCCTACGAGCAGTACTTC.

CDR3 residues: CASSPPPTYEQYF. The DNA of the CDR3 is TGTGCCAGCAGCCCCCCGCCCACCTACGAGCAGTACTTC. The chain links TRBV7-2 to TRBJ2-7; the D is unclear. The V and J ends lost 5 bases and 2 bases respectively, with 10 bases between them. Germline CDR1 is SGHTA and CDR2 is FQGNSA. This CDR3 has 13 residues. Complete variable domain (other parts from reference TRBV7-2 and TRBJ2-7): GAGVSQSPSNKVTEKGKDVELRCDPISGHTALYWYRQSLGQGLEFLIYFQGNSAPDKSGLPSDRFSAERTGGSVSTLTIQRTQQEDSAVYLCASSPPPTYEQYFGPGTRLTVT.

Only a few counts were recorded for this clonotype. The chain joins TRBV6-1 to TRBJ2-4; TRBD2 aligns across 8 bases. The CDR3 is made up of 14 amino acids. V lost 6 bases, J lost 2 bases, and 3 bases stayed unmatched. The germline CDR1 and CDR2 sequences are MNHNS and SASEGT. The CDR3 loop reads CASRGSGTKNIQYF. CDR3 in DNA: TGTGCCAGCAGGGGTAGCGGGACCAAAAACATTCAGTACTTC.

This clonotype was detected ten times or more. The chain recombines TRBV7-2 with TRBJ2-5, with 9 nucleotides matching TRBD2. From germline, CDR1 is SGHTA and CDR2 FQGNSA. The J segment lost 4 bases and the V segment lost 1 base, leaving 13 bases of the junction unmatched. The CDR3 extends over 18 amino acids. The CDR3 DNA sequence: TGTGCCAGCAGCTTAGGAGTAGCGGGAGTAGGAATAGGAGAGACCCAGTACTTC. Translated, it gives CASSLGVAGVGIGETQYF.

This chain links TRBV7-2 with TRBJ2-5; D tentatively fits TRBD1 or TRBD2 (5 bases each). This CDR3 comprises 15 residues. The germline V and J ends were trimmed by 1 base and 5 bases, with 14 bases remaining between them. Germline-derived CDR1 and CDR2 are SGHTA and FQGNSA. Here the CDR3 reads CASSLGDRSGETQYF. The CDR3, as DNA: TGTGCCAGCAGCTTAGGGGACCGCTCCGGGGAGACCCAGTACTTC.

The sample holds many counts of this clonotype. The chain carries TRBV27 and TRBJ2-7, with no clear D. The V end lost 0 bases, the J end lost 3 bases, and 12 bases lay between the germline ends. The CDR3 covers 15 residues. Germline CDR1 is MNHEY and CDR2 is SMNVEV (reference sequence). The CDR3 spells CASSLSGVGNYEQYF. CDR3 DNA sequence: TGTGCCAGCAGTTTATCCGGAGTGGGCAACTACGAGCAGTACTTC.

The rearrangement uses TRBV7-3 and TRBJ2-5; D might be TRBD2 (5 bases). Trimming cost V 2 bases and J 5 bases, with 12 bases left between them. The germline V gene has CDR1 SGHTA and CDR2 FQGTGA. CDR3 length: 14 amino acids. CDR3 region: CASSLSASTETQYF. Written as DNA, the CDR3 is TGTGCCAGCAGCTTATCGGCTAGCACTGAGACCCAGTACTTC.

This clonotype was counted at least ten times. The chain joins TRBV7-8 to TRBJ1-5; D is unclear. Germline V CDR1 and CDR2: SGHVS, FQNEAQ. Trimming left V 3 bases short and J 5 bases short, with 8 bases between. The length of the CDR3 is 13 residues. CDR3 sequence reads: CASSLTRYQPQHF. CDR3 DNA sequence: TGTGCCAGCAGCTTGACCAGATATCAGCCCCAGCATTTT. Variable domain in full (rest from reference TRBV7-8 and TRBJ1-5): GAGVSQSPRYKVAKRGQDVALRCDPISGHVSLFWYQQALGQGPEFLTYFQNEAQLDKSGLPSDRFFAERPEGSVSTLKIQRTQQEDSAVYLCASSLTRYQPQHFGDGTRLSIL.

V usage is TRBV11-2 and J usage is TRBJ2-7; D unclear. In germline, CDR1 is SGHAT, CDR2 FQNNGV. There are 14 residues in the CDR3. Trimming stripped 5 bases from V and 6 bases from J, with 17 bases between. The CDR3 bases are TGTGCCAGCAGCCAATTCAAAGGGTCAGTCGAGCAGTACTTC. Its protein product is CASSQFKGSVEQYF.

Concerning this clonotype itself: A much bigger clone sits one base away, suggesting this may be a read error. This chain links TRBV20-1 with TRBJ1-1; D remains unclear. The CDR3 extends over 14 amino acids. CDR1 is DFQATT, CDR2 SNEGSKA, per germline (reference sequence). The V end lost 2 bases, the J end lost 1 base, and 11 bases lay between the germline ends. The CDR3 DNA follows: TGCAGTGCTAGAAGAGGCCGGGGGAACACTGAAGCTTTCTTT. This translates into CSARRGRGNTEAFF.

The chain recombines TRBV11-1 with TRBJ2-7; 11 positions match TRBD2. The CDR3 loop spans 18 amino acids. After removal of 1 base from V and 4 bases from J, the junction contained 12 bases not matched to a gene. Germline loops: CDR1 SGHAT, CDR2 FQDESV (reference sequence). CDR3 DNA sequence: TGTGCCAGCAGCTTAGTACGAGGAACTAGCGGGAGTCGGTACGAGCAGTACTTC. Its protein is CASSLVRGTSGSRYEQYF.

This clonotype was detected many times. The chain is built from TRBV18 and TRBJ2-7; 9 bases map to TRBD1. Germline V gene sequence: CDR1 KGHSH, CDR2 LQKENI. This CDR3 region has 13 residues. V was pared by 4 bases and J by 7 bases, with 5 bases of the junction left unmatched. The chain's CDR3 is CASSRGDREEQYF. CDR3 coding DNA: TGTGCCAGCTCACGAGGGGACAGGGAAGAGCAGTACTTC.

V gene TRBV6-5 combines with J gene TRBJ1-2; D gene ambiguous. Germline CDR1 MNHEY, CDR2 SVGAGI. V was trimmed by 3 bases and J by 4 bases, leaving 12 bases between them. This CDR3 spans 14 amino acids. CDR3 sequence: CASSYAPRTYGYTF. The CDR3 DNA is TGTGCCAGCAGTTATGCCCCGAGGACCTATGGCTACACCTTC.

The chain joins TRBV7-2 to TRBJ2-5, with 11 bases aligning to TRBD2. Germline V CDR1 and CDR2: SGHTA, FQGNSA. This CDR3 region has 18 residues. J gave up 5 bases and V 1 base, and 12 bases lay outside the gene matches. The chain's CDR3 is CASSLGPLAGGNSETQYF. The CDR3 coding sequence is TGTGCCAGCAGCTTAGGGCCGCTAGCGGGAGGTAATTCGGAGACCCAGTACTTC.

This clonotype has ten or more counts. The chain recombines TRBV29-1 with TRBJ2-7; TRBD2 agrees at 7 bases. The germline CDR1 and CDR2 sequences are SQVTM and ANQGSEA. V shed 4 bases and J 0 bases; nucleotides not matched to a gene: 3. The length of the CDR3 is 13 residues. CDR3 DNA: TGCAGCGTTGCAATAGCGGGCTCCTACGAGCAGTACTTC. Its translation is CSVAIAGSYEQYF.

This clonotype showed up many times. The chain is built from TRBV7-2 and TRBJ2-7; D uncertain. The germline V and J ends were trimmed by 4 bases and 3 bases, with 13 bases remaining between them. Germline V gene data show CDR1 as SGHTA and CDR2 as FQGNSA. CDR3 length: 14 amino acids. This chain's CDR3 is CASSSRPQDYEQYF. The CDR3 region has the DNA TGTGCCAGCAGCTCCAGACCCCAGGACTACGAGCAGTACTTC.

The chain uses TRBV6-5 and TRBJ2-7, with D possibly being TRBD1 (6 bases). Germline CDR1 and CDR2: MNHEY and SVGAGI. V shed 3 bases and J shed 7 bases, with 10 bases lying between them. The CDR3 spans 12 residues. The CDR3 protein is CASSYLTGEQYF. The CDR3, as DNA: TGTGCCAGCAGTTATTTAACAGGGGAGCAGTACTTC.

In its sample, this clonotype was seen many times. The DNA for the CDR3 is TGTGCCAGCGGGGAGGGCCGCGGGGAGCTGTTTTTT. This codes for CASGEGRGELFF. V usage is TRBV27 and J usage is TRBJ2-2; 7 bases map to TRBD2. The CDR3 contains 12 residues. Looked up from germline, CDR1 is MNHEY and CDR2 is SMNVEV (reference sequence). V was pared by 8 bases and J by 7 bases, with 4 bases of the junction left unmatched.

The chain joins TRBV6-1 to TRBJ2-2; 11 nucleotides agree with TRBD2. The CDR3 spans 14 residues. Germline loops: CDR1 MNHNS, CDR2 SASEGT. V shed 8 bases, J shed 7 bases, and the junction held 6 bases outside the gene matches. DNA of the CDR3: TGTGCCAGCCAACTAGCGGGAGTAGTCGGGGAGCTGTTTTTT. The encoded protein is CASQLAGVVGELFF.

The chain links TRBV6-2 or TRBV6-3 to TRBJ1-1; unclear D gene. The germline V gene encodes CDR1 MNHEY and CDR2 SVGEGT. The CDR3 length is 12 residues. Trimming left V 6 bases short and J 4 bases short, with 9 bases between. CDR3 sequence reads: CASREGGTEAFF. DNA for the CDR3: TGTGCCAGCAGGGAGGGAGGCACTGAAGCTTTCTTT.

This clonotype has a count of ten or more. The V gene is TRBV2, the J gene TRBJ2-6, with D possibly matching TRBD2 (6 bases). The germline CDR1 and CDR2 sequences are SNHLY and FYNNEI. V shed 4 bases and J shed 0 bases, with 16 bases lying between them. The CDR3 length is 18 residues. CDR3 in amino acids: CASSAQEGGGSGANVLTF. CDR3 DNA sequence: TGTGCCAGCAGTGCCCAGGAGGGAGGAGGCTCTGGGGCCAACGTCCTGACTTTC.